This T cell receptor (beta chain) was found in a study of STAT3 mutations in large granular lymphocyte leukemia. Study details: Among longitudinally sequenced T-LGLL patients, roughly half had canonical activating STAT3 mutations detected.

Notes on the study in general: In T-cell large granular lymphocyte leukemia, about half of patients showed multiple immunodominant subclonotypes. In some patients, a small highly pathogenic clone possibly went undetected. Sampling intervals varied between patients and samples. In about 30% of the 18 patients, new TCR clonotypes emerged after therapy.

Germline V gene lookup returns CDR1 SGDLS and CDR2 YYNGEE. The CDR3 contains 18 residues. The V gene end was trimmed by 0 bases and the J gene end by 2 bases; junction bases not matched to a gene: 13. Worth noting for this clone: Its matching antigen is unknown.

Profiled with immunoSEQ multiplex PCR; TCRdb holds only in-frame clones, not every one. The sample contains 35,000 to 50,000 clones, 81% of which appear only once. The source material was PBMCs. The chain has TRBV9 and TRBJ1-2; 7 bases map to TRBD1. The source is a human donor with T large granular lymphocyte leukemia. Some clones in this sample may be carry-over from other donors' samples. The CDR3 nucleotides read TGTGCCAGCAGCGTAGGAGGTGCTTCAGGGGGAAAGAACTATGGCTACACCTTC. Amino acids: CASSVGGASGGKNYGYTF.